The 20 T cell receptor beta chains in this list originate from one sample, sequenced in a study of cytomegalovirus exposure and HLA in healthy donors. PCR amplification relied on 60 Vbeta primers (plus 13 Jbeta primers). This table comes from immunoSEQ multiplex PCR, and its TCRdb copy is limited to in-frame clones, with some not included. In the table there are some 170,000 clones, under 80% of which are singletons. Material: PBMCs. Every receptor here comes from a human donor in good health.

The chain recombines TRBV6-1 with TRBJ2-7, with TRBD1 matching 8 bases. V trimming: 4 bases; J trimming: 3 bases; junction bases outside the gene matches: 8. The CDR3 runs 15 residues. CDR1 is MNHNS, CDR2 SASEGT, per germline. The CDR3 is CASSVNRQGIYEQYF. CDR3 bases: TGTGCCAGCAGTGTTAACCGACAGGGGATCTACGAGCAGTACTTC.

The chain couples TRBV2 to TRBJ1-1; 9 nucleotides line up with TRBD1. CDR3 length: 14 amino acids. Germline trimming cut 7 bases from V and 2 bases from J; bases unmatched to any gene: 5. Germline assignment: CDR1 SNHLY and CDR2 FYNNEI. CDR3 DNA: TGTGCCAGCAAGGGACAGGGTATTAACACTGAAGCTTTCTTT. Protein: CASKGQGINTEAFF. Variable domain in full (rest from reference TRBV2 and TRBJ1-1): EPEVTQTPSHQVTQMGQEVILRCVPISNHLYFYWYRQILGQKVEFLVSFYNNEISEKSEIFDDQFSVERPDGSNFTLKIRSTKLEDSAMYFCASKGQGINTEAFFGQGTRLTVV.

The rearrangement uses TRBV5-6 and TRBJ2-7; D unclear. Germline CDR1 and CDR2: SGHDT and YYEEEE. This CDR3 region has 14 residues. Trimming removed 5 bases at V and 3 bases at J, with 15 bases between. As DNA, the CDR3 is TGTGCCAGCAGGTCCAGAGGCGGTCGCTACGAGCAGTACTTC. It specifies CASRSRGGRYEQYF. Variable domain in full (rest from reference TRBV5-6 and TRBJ2-7): DAGVTQSPTHLIKTRGQQVTLRCSPKSGHDTVSWYQQALGQGPQFIFQYYEEEERQRGNFPDRFSGHQFPNYSSELNVNALLLGDSALYLCASRSRGGRYEQYFGPGTRLTVT.

CDR3 in DNA: TGTGCCAGCAGCCTTGGGGCACCCCCTTACAATGAGCAGTTCTTC. It is translated as CASSLGAPPYNEQFF. The V and J genes are TRBV7-9 and TRBJ2-1, with a weak D call TRBD1 (5 bases). Trimming removed 5 bases from V and 4 bases from J, with 15 bases in between. The CDR3 extends over 15 amino acids. CDR1 is SEHNR and CDR2 is FQNEAQ in the germline V gene (reference sequence).

The sample holds a few counts of this clone. CDR3 nucleotide sequence: TGCGCCAGCAGCCCGGGACAGGGGAACTACGAGCAGTACTTC. Its protein is CASSPGQGNYEQYF. The V and J genes are TRBV5-1 and TRBJ2-7; 10 nucleotides line up with TRBD1. Germline V gene sequence: CDR1 SGHRS, CDR2 YFSETQ. The V and J ends lost 4 bases and 3 bases, in that order; junction bases with no gene match: 4. This CDR3 comprises 14 residues.

The chain employs TRBV18 and TRBJ1-2; D remains unclear. CDR3 length: 17 residues. From germline, CDR1 is KGHSH and CDR2 LQKENI. V was shortened by 2 bases and J by 4 bases, with 20 bases between the two germline ends. In DNA form, the CDR3 reads TGTGCCAGCTCACCAGAGGAAGGAGGCCGACGGCTCTATGGCTACACCTTC. Translation gives CASSPEEGGRRLYGYTF. The full variable domain, its missing parts supplied by reference TRBV18 and TRBJ1-2, is NAGVMQNPRHLVRRRGQEARLRCSPMKGHSHVYWYRQLPEEGLKFMVYLQKENIIDESGMPKERFSAEFPKEGPSILRIQQVVRGDSAAYFCASSPEEGGRRLYGYTFGSGTRLTVV.

The rearrangement links TRBV9 to TRBJ2-1; the D is unclear. Trimming removed 4 bases at V and 4 bases at J, with 6 bases between. CDR1 and CDR2 (germline): SGDLS, YYNGEE. This CDR3 is built from 12 residues. The CDR3 spells CASSPFYNEQFF. The DNA of the CDR3 is TGTGCCAGCAGCCCGTTTTACAATGAGCAGTTCTTC.

This sequence joins TRBV11-3 and TRBJ2-7; D perhaps matches TRBD2 (6 bases). The CDR3 length is 14 residues. Germline V gives CDR1 SGHNT, CDR2 YENEEA. Trimming left V 5 bases short and J 1 base short, with 12 bases between. The CDR3 DNA sequence: TGTGCCAGCAGCCCAGGAGGGAAATCCTACGAGCAGTACTTC. Translated: CASSPGGKSYEQYF.

V usage is TRBV27 and J usage is TRBJ1-5; D is perhaps TRBD1 (6 bases). CDR1 and CDR2 (germline): MNHEY, SMNVEV (reference sequence). The CDR3 totals 14 residues. The V and J ends lost 6 bases and 4 bases respectively, with 13 bases between them. The CDR3 is CASRPGTTNQPQHF. CDR3 DNA: TGTGCCAGCAGACCCGGGACAACGAATCAGCCCCAGCATTTT.

V usage is TRBV7-3 and J usage is TRBJ1-5; the D gene is possibly TRBD1 (5 bases). V was shortened by 5 bases and J by 6 bases, with 11 bases between the two germline ends. The CDR3 spans 13 residues. Germline V gene sequence: CDR1 SGHTA, CDR2 FQGTGA. The CDR3 DNA reads as TGTGCCAGCAGCCCCATGGGGGGTCAGCCCCAGCATTTT. It encodes CASSPMGGQPQHF.

The rearrangement links TRBV7-2 to TRBJ2-3, with a weak D call TRBD2 (7 bases). Trimming shortened V by 3 bases and J by 1 base, and 11 bases separated the two germline ends. The V gene's germline CDR1 is SGHTA and CDR2 FQGNSA. The CDR3 is 15 amino acids. CDR3 in DNA: TGTGCCAGCAGCTTTACGCGGGGGCGCACAGATACGCAGTATTTT. Translated: CASSFTRGRTDTQYF.

This clone was recorded only once. The V and J genes are TRBV7-6 and TRBJ2-5, with 11 bases aligning to TRBD2. The CDR3 has 15 amino acids. The V and J ends lost 5 bases and 2 bases, in that order; junction bases with no gene match: 4. Germline lookup yields CDR1 SGHVS and CDR2 FNYEAQ. The CDR3 region has the DNA TGTGCCAGCAGCCCACTAGCGGGGGAGCAAGAGACCCAGTACTTC. It encodes CASSPLAGEQETQYF. Full variable domain (remainder filled in from reference TRBV7-6 and TRBJ2-5): GAGVSQSPRYKVTKRGQDVALRCDPISGHVSLYWYRQALGQGPEFLTYFNYEAQQDKSGLPNDRFSAERPEGSISTLTIQRTEQRDSAMYRCASSPLAGEQETQYFGPGTRLLVL.

The gene calls are TRBV6-6 and TRBJ1-5; no reliable D call. CDR3 size: 12 residues. Germline V CDR1 and CDR2: MNHNY, SVGAGI (reference sequence). Trimming removed 4 bases at V and 4 bases at J, with 5 bases between. This chain's CDR3 is CASSFTNQPQHF. The CDR3 nucleotides read TGTGCCAGCAGTTTTACTAATCAGCCCCAGCATTTT.

This chain joins TRBV19 and TRBJ2-5, with 8 positions matching TRBD2. Germline V gene sequence: CDR1 LNHDA, CDR2 SQIVND (reference sequence). With 7 bases clipped from V and 2 bases from J, the junction kept 3 bases outside the gene matches. The CDR3 is made up of 13 amino acids. The CDR3 DNA sequence: TGTGCCAGTAATCGCGGGGGGCAAGAGACCCAGTACTTC. Residues: CASNRGGQETQYF.

The chain employs TRBV5-6 and TRBJ2-5; 9 bases align to TRBD2. Germline lookup yields CDR1 SGHDT and CDR2 YYEEEE. Losses at the gene ends were 1 base for V and 5 bases for J; bases not matched to a gene: 9. There are 16 residues in the CDR3. The CDR3 DNA follows: TGTGCCAGCAGCTTGTACGGCGGGGGGGCGGCGGAGACCCAGTACTTC. The encoded protein is CASSLYGGGAAETQYF.

The chain has TRBV27 and TRBJ2-5, with D perhaps TRBD1 (6 bases). Trimming stripped 5 bases from V and 7 bases from J, with 17 bases between. From germline, CDR1 is MNHEY and CDR2 SMNVEV (reference sequence). The CDR3 has 14 amino acids. In nucleotides, the CDR3 is TGTGCCAGCAGTCCACACAGGGAAAAAGGGACCCAGTACTTC. Its translation is CASSPHREKGTQYF.

The J gene is TRBJ1-2, the V gene TRBV6-5, with TRBD1 identical over 8 bases. Per germline, CDR1 MNHEY and CDR2 SVGAGI. V lost 9 bases and J lost 4; bases outside the gene matches: 10. The CDR3 is 14 amino acids. The CDR3 sequence: CASRGTGLFYGYTF. CDR3 DNA: TGTGCCAGTCGCGGGACAGGCCTATTCTATGGCTACACCTTC.

The chain employs TRBV2 and TRBJ1-2, with TRBD1 matching 9 bases. V gave up 8 bases and J gave up 2 bases; unmatched junction bases: 9. Germline V gives CDR1 SNHLY, CDR2 FYNNEI. This CDR3 has 15 residues. The CDR3 is CASGRQGQGNYGYTF. CDR3 DNA sequence: TGTGCCAGCGGACGACAGGGACAGGGAAACTATGGCTACACCTTC.

The chain is built from TRBV6-1 and TRBJ2-3, with 10 bases identical to TRBD2. The V gene's germline CDR1 is MNHNS and CDR2 SASEGT. This CDR3 region has 14 residues. Trimming took 5 bases from V and 4 from J; bases not matched to a gene: 3. CDR3 DNA sequence: TGTGCCAGCAGTCATAGCGGGGGGCCAGATACGCAGTATTTT. Its protein is CASSHSGGPDTQYF.

The chain employs TRBV19 and TRBJ1-5, with D tentatively TRBD1 (5 bases). The CDR3 consists of 13 residues. CDR1 is LNHDA, CDR2 SQIVND, per germline (reference sequence). The V end lost 7 bases, the J end lost 7 bases, and 14 bases lay between the germline ends. This chain's CDR3 is CASTLGGTQPQHF. The CDR3 nucleotides read TGTGCCAGTACCTTGGGGGGGACCCAGCCCCAGCATTTT.